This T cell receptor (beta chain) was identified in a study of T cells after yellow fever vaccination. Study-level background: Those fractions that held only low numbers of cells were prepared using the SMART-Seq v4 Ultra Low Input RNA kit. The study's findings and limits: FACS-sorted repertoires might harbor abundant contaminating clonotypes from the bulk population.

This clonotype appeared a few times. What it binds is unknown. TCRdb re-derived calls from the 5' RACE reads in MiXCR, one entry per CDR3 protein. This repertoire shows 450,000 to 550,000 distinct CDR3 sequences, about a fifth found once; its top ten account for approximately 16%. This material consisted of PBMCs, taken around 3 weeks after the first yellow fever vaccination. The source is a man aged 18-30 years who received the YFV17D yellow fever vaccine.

The CDR3 nucleotides read TGCGCCAGCAGCTTGGACGGGACGGGGTCCTATGGCTACACCTTC. Encoded protein: CASSLDGTGSYGYTF. The gene calls are TRBV5-1 and TRBJ1-2, with a possible D match to TRBD1 (5 bases). V lost 0 bases, J lost 4 bases, and 13 bases lay in between. The CDR3 extends over 15 amino acids. Germline-derived CDR1 and CDR2 are SGHRS and YFSETQ.